One sample yielded the 23 T cell receptor beta chains listed below, sequenced in a study of T-cell reconstitution after alpha-beta-depleted transplantation in children. The TCRbeta library incorporated unique molecular identifiers. Using its own MiXCR run on the PCR reads, TCRdb lists one record per CDR3 protein. The table shows 100,000 to 120,000 distinct CDR3 sequences, with 10% occurring only once. Sequences were derived from PBMCs from the stem cell graft donor, sampled from the stem cell graft. Every receptor here comes from a human donor who donated a stem cell graft to a child with acute lymphoblastic leukemia.

This clonotype was found many times. This chain links TRBV10-3 with TRBJ2-3, with 7 bases that match TRBD1. The CDR3 totals 14 residues. The ends lost 4 bases at V and 2 bases at J; junction bases unmatched: 3. Germline assignment: CDR1 ENHRY and CDR2 SYGVKD. The CDR3 DNA reads TGTGCCATCAGTGCGGGACAGCACACAGATACGCAGTATTTT. Amino acid sequence: CAISAGQHTDTQYF.

This clonotype was observed many times. The chain recombines TRBV20-1 with TRBJ1-4; D remains ambiguous. This CDR3 comprises 15 residues. Trimming left V 5 bases short and J 2 bases short, with 15 bases between. Germline CDR1 DFQATT, CDR2 SNEGSKA (reference sequence). The CDR3 reads CSARAPRRTNEKLFF. Here the CDR3 DNA reads TGCAGTGCTCGGGCCCCTAGGAGGACTAATGAAAAACTGTTTTTT.

Details on this clonotype: Compared with germline, one end of the junction differs, possibly owing to a read error. The gene calls are TRBV5-1 and TRBJ2-6; maybe TRBD1 (5 bases). Looked up from germline, CDR1 is SGHRS and CDR2 is YFSETQ. CDR3 length: 18 amino acids. The CDR3 DNA follows: TGCGCCAGCAGCTTGAAATCGGCAGCACCTTCTGGGGCCAACGGCCTGACTTTC. Translating it yields CASSLKSAAPSGANGLTF.

This clonotype showed up many times. This rearrangement joins TRBV7-2 to TRBJ1-3; D gene uncertain. The V gene's germline CDR1 is SGHTA and CDR2 FQGNSA. The CDR3 is 15 amino acids. Trimming shortened V by 5 bases and J by 1 base, and 12 bases separated the two germline ends. CDR3 loop: CASSPESFSGNTIYF. The DNA for the CDR3 is TGTGCCAGCAGCCCTGAGTCATTTTCTGGAAACACCATATATTTT.

About this clonotype: A read error may be the cause here, since a much bigger clone is one base away. This chain joins TRBV6-6 and TRBJ1-2, with 7 bases aligning to TRBD1. Germline CDR1 MNHNY, CDR2 SVGAGI (reference sequence). The CDR3 runs to 11 residues. Trimming at V came to 5 bases and at J to 6 bases, leaving 0 bases not matched to a gene. CDR3 region: CASSDRDGYTF. The CDR3 nucleotides read TGTGCCAGCAGTGACAGGGATGGCTACACCTTC.

This clonotype has at least ten counts. The rearrangement links TRBV9 to TRBJ2-1, with D perhaps assigned TRBD1 or TRBD2 (5 bases each). From germline, CDR1 is SGDLS and CDR2 YYNGEE. V lost 3 bases, J lost 12 bases, and 22 bases lay in between. This CDR3 is 15 amino acids long. In DNA, the CDR3 is TGTGCCAGCAGCGAACCGGGACGGCCGATTGAGGGGCAGTTCTTC. This translates into CASSEPGRPIEGQFF.

This clonotype was seen at least ten times. The chain has TRBV4-1 and TRBJ2-3; D perhaps matches TRBD2 (7 bases). Trimming took off 4 bases at V and 4 bases at J, with 27 bases between the two ends. This CDR3 is 19 amino acids long. From germline, CDR1 is MGHRA and CDR2 YSYEKL. DNA for the CDR3: TGCGCCAGCAGCCCGAGGCTCCCTGGGGGGGCGGGTCGGGCAGATACGCAGTATTTT. Translated, it gives CASSPRLPGGAGRADTQYF.

This chain joins TRBV5-3 and TRBJ2-1; D perhaps matches TRBD2 (6 bases). TRBV5-3 is labeled an ORF, and its function is uncertain. CDR3 length: 16 residues. V lost 8 bases, J lost 0 bases, and 18 bases lay in between. CDR3 nucleotides: TGTGCCAGGGGCCCCCTGGGGGGAAACTCCTACAATGAGCAGTTCTTC. Amino acid sequence: CARGPLGGNSYNEQFF.

Many counts were recorded for this clonotype. The V call is TRBV20-1, the J call TRBJ1-6, with 12 bases matching TRBD1. Unmatched junction bases numbered 4, after V lost 4 bases and J lost 9 bases. The CDR3 runs 14 residues. The germline V gene has CDR1 DFQATT and CDR2 SNEGSKA (reference sequence). The CDR3: CSATGQGARSPLHF. The CDR3 DNA reads as TGCAGTGCTACGGGACAGGGGGCTCGTTCACCCCTCCACTTT.

The rearrangement joins TRBV6-2 or TRBV6-3 to TRBJ1-5, with 11 bases matching TRBD1. Germline values: CDR1 MNHEY, CDR2 SVGEGT. V was pared by 4 bases and J by 4 bases, with 3 bases of the junction left unmatched. This CDR3 has 15 residues. This CDR3 is CASSSRDRGNQPQHF. The CDR3, as DNA: TGTGCCAGCAGTTCCAGGGACAGGGGGAATCAGCCCCAGCATTTT.

This clonotype was recorded at least ten times. CDR3: CATRSSGSTDTQYF. As DNA, the CDR3 is TGTGCCACCAGGTCTTCGGGCAGCACAGATACGCAGTATTTT. The chain recombines TRBV24-1 with TRBJ2-3; D is unresolved. Trimming left V 7 bases short and J 0 bases short, with 10 bases between. The germline V gene encodes CDR1 KGHDR and CDR2 SFDVKD. The CDR3 loop spans 14 amino acids.

The chain links TRBV29-1 to TRBJ1-2; D not certain. The CDR3 consists of 13 residues. Trimming stripped 0 bases from V and 6 bases from J, with 11 bases between. Germline CDR1 SQVTM, CDR2 ANQGSEA. CDR3 in amino acids: CSVEDRLGNGYTF. CDR3 sequence (DNA): TGCAGCGTTGAAGATCGCTTAGGGAATGGCTACACCTTC.

This clonotype was seen repeatedly, ten times or more. This chain uses TRBV28 with TRBJ2-7; possible D gene TRBD2, 5 bases. The CDR3 has 13 residues. With 3 bases removed from V and 2 bases from J, the gap between germline ends came to 8 bases. The germline gives CDR1 MDHEN, CDR2 SYDVKM. The CDR3 sequence: CASSLRVTYEQYF. In nucleotides, the CDR3 is TGTGCCAGCAGTTTGAGGGTGACCTACGAGCAGTACTTC. The full variable domain, rest sourced from reference TRBV28 and TRBJ2-7, is DVKVTQSSRYLVKRTGEKVFLECVQDMDHENMFWYRQDPGLGLRLIYFSYDVKMKEKGDIPEGYSVSREKKERFSLILESASTNQTSMYLCASSLRVTYEQYFGPGTRLTVT.

This clonotype was observed many times. The rearrangement uses TRBV6-2 or TRBV6-3 and TRBJ2-1; a possible D gene is TRBD1 (5 bases). CDR1 and CDR2 from the germline V gene are MNHEY and SVGEGT. V lost 2 bases and J 4 bases, leaving 18 bases between the germline ends. The CDR3 has 17 residues. The CDR3 is CASSYAHLFRAYNEQFF. DNA of the CDR3: TGTGCCAGCAGTTACGCTCACCTTTTCAGGGCTTACAATGAGCAGTTCTTC.

Ten or more counts support this clonotype. This chain links TRBV6-5 with TRBJ2-1; 11 bases align to TRBD2. The germline gives CDR1 MNHEY, CDR2 SVGAGI. The ends lost 6 bases at V and 4 bases at J; junction bases unmatched: 11. The CDR3 has 17 amino acids. The CDR3 DNA is TGTGCCAGCAGAAACTTAGCGGGAGGGCCGGTTTACAATGAGCAGTTCTTC. This codes for CASRNLAGGPVYNEQFF.

This clonotype was seen repeatedly, ten times or more. V and J are TRBV3-1 and TRBJ2-5; the D gene is possibly TRBD2 (6 bases). V shed 2 bases and J shed 3 bases, with 10 bases lying between them. This CDR3 is 14 amino acids long. Per germline, CDR1 LGHDT and CDR2 YNNKEL (reference sequence). The CDR3 region is CASSQLAKKETQYF. Written as DNA, the CDR3 is TGTGCCAGCAGCCAACTAGCGAAGAAAGAGACCCAGTACTTC.

Notes on this clonotype: A read error may explain this, as a much larger clone is one base away. The chain links TRBV6-2 or TRBV6-3 to TRBJ2-7; 10 bases line up with TRBD1. After removal of 8 bases from V and 0 bases from J, the junction contained 10 bases not matched to a gene. CDR1 and CDR2 from the germline V gene are MNHEY and SVGEGT. The CDR3 covers 16 residues. CDR3 nucleotide sequence: TGTGCCAGCGGTACCGGACAGGGGGGTTCCTCCTACGAGCAGTACTTC. Amino acids: CASGTGQGGSSYEQYF.

At least ten counts were recorded for this clonotype. The CDR3 sequence: CASTSVGWGSLRDTQYF. As DNA, the CDR3 is TGTGCCAGCACCTCCGTCGGCTGGGGCAGCCTTAGGGATACGCAGTATTTT. This chain links TRBV25-1 with TRBJ2-3; a weak D match, TRBD1 (5 bases). The V end lost 7 bases, the J end lost 6 bases, and 26 bases lay between the germline ends. This CDR3 has 17 amino acids. Germline V gene lookup returns CDR1 MGHDK and CDR2 SYGVNS.

This clonotype occurred many times. The chain couples TRBV5-1 to TRBJ2-1; D unclear. Germline V lookup: CDR1 SGHRS, CDR2 YFSETQ. This CDR3 contains 13 residues. The V end was cut by 3 bases, the J end by 8 bases, with 12 bases between. Written as DNA, the CDR3 is TGCGCCAGCAGCTCGGTGGGGTGGGATGAGCAGTTCTTC. As protein: CASSSVGWDEQFF.

This clonotype showed up many times. V usage is TRBV5-1 and J usage is TRBJ1-2, with 7 bases identical to TRBD1. Germline V gene lookup returns CDR1 SGHRS and CDR2 YFSETQ. V was pared by 4 bases and J by 7 bases, with 10 bases of the junction left unmatched. CDR3 length: 14 amino acids. The CDR3 loop reads CASSGSGQYGGYTF. The CDR3, as DNA: TGCGCCAGCAGCGGTTCGGGACAGTACGGTGGCTACACCTTC.

This clonotype was found many times. The genes are TRBV7-6 and TRBJ2-7; no clear D gene. V was cut by 1 base and J by 3 bases, with 4 bases left in between. CDR3 length: 12 amino acids. In germline, CDR1 is SGHVS, CDR2 FNYEAQ. The CDR3 DNA reads as TGTGCCAGCAGCTTAGGGGACTACGAGCAGTACTTC. The encoded protein is CASSLGDYEQYF. Combining the CDR3 with reference TRBV7-6 and TRBJ2-7 gives the whole variable domain GAGVSQSPRYKVTKRGQDVALRCDPISGHVSLYWYRQALGQGPEFLTYFNYEAQQDKSGLPNDRFSAERPEGSISTLTIQRTEQRDSAMYRCASSLGDYEQYFGPGTRLTVT.

This clonotype was detected ten times or more. This chain uses TRBV6-5 with TRBJ1-2; D is perhaps TRBD1 (6 bases). From germline, CDR1 is MNHEY and CDR2 SVGAGI. V gave up 6 bases and J gave up 2 bases, with 16 bases separating them. The CDR3 runs to 15 residues. For the CDR3, the DNA is TGTGCCAGCAGGTTCCAACCAACAGGGAACTATGGCTACACCTTC. It encodes CASRFQPTGNYGYTF.

The chain is built from TRBV12-3 or TRBV12-4 and TRBJ1-1, with D maybe TRBD1 (6 bases). Trimming left V 7 bases short and J 1 base short, with 19 bases between. CDR3 length: 16 residues. The CDR3 DNA sequence: TGTGCCAGCACCCAATCCGGGACAAACGAGAACACTGAAGCTTTCTTT. Amino acid sequence: CASTQSGTNENTEAFF.